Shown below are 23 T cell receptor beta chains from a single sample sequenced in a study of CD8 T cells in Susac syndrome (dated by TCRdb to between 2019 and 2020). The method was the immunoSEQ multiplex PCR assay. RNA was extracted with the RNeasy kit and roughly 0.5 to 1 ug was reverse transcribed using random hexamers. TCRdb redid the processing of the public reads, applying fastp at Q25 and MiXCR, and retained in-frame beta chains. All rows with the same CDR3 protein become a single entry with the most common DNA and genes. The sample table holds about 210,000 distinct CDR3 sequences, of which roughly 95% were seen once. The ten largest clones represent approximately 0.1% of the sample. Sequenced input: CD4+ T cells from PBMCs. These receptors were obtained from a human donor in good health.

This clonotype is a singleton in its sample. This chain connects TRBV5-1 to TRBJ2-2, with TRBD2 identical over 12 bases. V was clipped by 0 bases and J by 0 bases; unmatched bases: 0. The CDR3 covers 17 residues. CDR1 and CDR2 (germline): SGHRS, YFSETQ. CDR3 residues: CASSLGTSGANTGELFF. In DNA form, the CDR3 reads TGCGCCAGCAGCTTGGGGACTAGCGGGGCGAACACCGGGGAGCTGTTTTTT.

The CDR3 here is CSVERGTGFDEQYF. The CDR3 DNA is TGCAGCGTTGAAAGGGGGACAGGGTTCGACGAGCAGTACTTC. The chain has TRBV29-1 and TRBJ2-7; 9 nucleotides line up with TRBD1. The CDR3 totals 14 residues. In germline, CDR1 is SQVTM, CDR2 ANQGSEA. V lost 2 bases to trimming and J lost 5 bases; unmatched junction nucleotides: 7.

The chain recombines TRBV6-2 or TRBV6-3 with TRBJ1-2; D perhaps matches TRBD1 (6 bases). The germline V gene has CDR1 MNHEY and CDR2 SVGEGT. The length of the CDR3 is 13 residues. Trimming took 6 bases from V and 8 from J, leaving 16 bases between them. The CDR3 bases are TGTGCCAGCAGACAGGGATTCGGCTACGGCTACACCTTC. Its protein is CASRQGFGYGYTF.

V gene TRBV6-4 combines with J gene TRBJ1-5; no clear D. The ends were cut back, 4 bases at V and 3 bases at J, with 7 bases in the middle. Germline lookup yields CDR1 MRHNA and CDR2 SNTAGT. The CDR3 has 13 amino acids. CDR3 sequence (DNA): TGTGCCAGCAGTGCCGAAATCAATCAGCCCCAGCATTTT. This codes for CASSAEINQPQHF.

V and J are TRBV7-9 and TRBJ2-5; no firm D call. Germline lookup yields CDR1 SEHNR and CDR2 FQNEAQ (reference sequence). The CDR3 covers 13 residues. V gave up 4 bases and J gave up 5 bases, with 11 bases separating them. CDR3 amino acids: CASSYQAPETQYF. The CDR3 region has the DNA TGTGCCAGCAGCTACCAAGCCCCGGAGACCCAGTACTTC.

For the CDR3, the DNA is TGCAGCGTTCCGGGGGGAGGGTTGGGAGACGGCTATGGCTACACCTTC. Translation: CSVPGGGLGDGYGYTF. The chain combines TRBV29-1 with TRBJ1-2, with a possible D match to TRBD1 (5 bases). V dropped 5 bases and J dropped 4 bases, with 23 bases sitting between them. Germline loops: CDR1 SQVTM, CDR2 ANQGSEA. The CDR3 length is 16 residues. Full variable domain (remainder filled in from reference TRBV29-1 and TRBJ1-2): SAVISQKPSRDICQRGTSLTIQCQVDSQVTMMFWYRQQPGQSLTLIATANQGSEATYESGFVIDKFPISRPNLTFSTLTVSNMSPEDSSIYLCSVPGGGLGDGYGYTFGSGTRLTVV.

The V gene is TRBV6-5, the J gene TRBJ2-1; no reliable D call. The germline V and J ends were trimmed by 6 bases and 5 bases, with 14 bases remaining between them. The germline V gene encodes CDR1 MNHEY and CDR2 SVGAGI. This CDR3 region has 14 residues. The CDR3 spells CASRRAGTNNEQFF. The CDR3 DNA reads TGTGCCAGCAGGCGCGCCGGCACCAACAATGAGCAGTTCTTC.

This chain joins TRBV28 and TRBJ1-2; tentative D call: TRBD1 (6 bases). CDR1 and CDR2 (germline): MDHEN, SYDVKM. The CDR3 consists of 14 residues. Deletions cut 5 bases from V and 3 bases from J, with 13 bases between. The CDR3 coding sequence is TGTGCCAGCAGTGGGACTGACAGGTACTATGGCTACACCTTC. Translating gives CASSGTDRYYGYTF.

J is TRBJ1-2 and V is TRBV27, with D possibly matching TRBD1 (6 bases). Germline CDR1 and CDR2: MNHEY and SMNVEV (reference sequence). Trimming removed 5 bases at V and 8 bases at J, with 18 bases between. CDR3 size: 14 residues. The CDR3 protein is CASSPISQGRGYTF. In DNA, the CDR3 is TGTGCCAGCAGTCCGATTAGCCAGGGGCGAGGCTACACCTTC.

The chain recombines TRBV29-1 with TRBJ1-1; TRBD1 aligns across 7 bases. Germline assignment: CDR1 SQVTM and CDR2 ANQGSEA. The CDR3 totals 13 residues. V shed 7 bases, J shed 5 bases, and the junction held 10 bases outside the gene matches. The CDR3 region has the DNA TGCAGCGCTGCCAACAGGGGAGAAACTGAAGCTTTCTTT. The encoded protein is CSAANRGETEAFF.

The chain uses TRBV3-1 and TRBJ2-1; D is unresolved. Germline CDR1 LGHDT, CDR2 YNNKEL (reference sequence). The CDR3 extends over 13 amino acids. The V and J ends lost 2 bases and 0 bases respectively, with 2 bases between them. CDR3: CASSQYSYNEQFF. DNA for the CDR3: TGTGCCAGCAGCCAATACTCCTACAATGAGCAGTTCTTC.

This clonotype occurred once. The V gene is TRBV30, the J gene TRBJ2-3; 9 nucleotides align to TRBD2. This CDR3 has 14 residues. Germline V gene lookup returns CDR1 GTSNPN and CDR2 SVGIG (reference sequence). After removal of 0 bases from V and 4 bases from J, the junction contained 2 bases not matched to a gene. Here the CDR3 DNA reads TGTGCCTGGAGTGTGGGACTAGCCTCAGATACGCAGTATTTT. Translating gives CAWSVGLASDTQYF.

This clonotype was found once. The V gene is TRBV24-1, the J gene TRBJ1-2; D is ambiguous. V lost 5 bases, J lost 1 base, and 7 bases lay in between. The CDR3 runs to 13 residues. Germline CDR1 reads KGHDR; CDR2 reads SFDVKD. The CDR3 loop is CATSASLNYGYTF. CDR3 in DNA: TGTGCCACCAGTGCCAGTCTTAACTATGGCTACACCTTC.

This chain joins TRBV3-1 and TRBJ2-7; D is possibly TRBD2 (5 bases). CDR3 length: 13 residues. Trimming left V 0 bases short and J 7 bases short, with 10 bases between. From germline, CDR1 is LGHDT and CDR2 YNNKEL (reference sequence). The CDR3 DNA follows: TGTGCCAGCAGCCAAGATAGCGCGTTGGAGCAGTACGTC. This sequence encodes CASSQDSALEQYV.

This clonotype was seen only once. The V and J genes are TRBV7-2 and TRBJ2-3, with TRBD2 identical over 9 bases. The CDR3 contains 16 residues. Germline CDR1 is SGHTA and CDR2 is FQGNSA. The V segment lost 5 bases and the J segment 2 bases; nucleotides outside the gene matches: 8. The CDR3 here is CASSGGGLAVTDTQYF. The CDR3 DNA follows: TGTGCCAGCAGCGGGGGGGGACTAGCTGTCACAGATACGCAGTATTTT.

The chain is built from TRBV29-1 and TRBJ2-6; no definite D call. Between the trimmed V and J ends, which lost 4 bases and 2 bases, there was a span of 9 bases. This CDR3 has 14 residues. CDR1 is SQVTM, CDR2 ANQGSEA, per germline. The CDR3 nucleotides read TGCAGCGTTGTAGAAGGGCCTGGGGCCAACGTCCTGACTTTC. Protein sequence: CSVVEGPGANVLTF.

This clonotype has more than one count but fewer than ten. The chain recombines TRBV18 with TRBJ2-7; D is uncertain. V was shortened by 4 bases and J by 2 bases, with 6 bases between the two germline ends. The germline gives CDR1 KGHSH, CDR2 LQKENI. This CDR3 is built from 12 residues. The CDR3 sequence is CASSLQTYEQYF. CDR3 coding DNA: TGTGCCAGCTCACTCCAAACCTACGAGCAGTACTTC.

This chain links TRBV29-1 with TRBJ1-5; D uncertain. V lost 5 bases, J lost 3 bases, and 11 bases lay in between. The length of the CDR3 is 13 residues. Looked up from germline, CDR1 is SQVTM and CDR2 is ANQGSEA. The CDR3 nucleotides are TGCAGCGTTCAGAGGGCTCCCAATCAGCCCCAGCATTTT. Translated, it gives CSVQRAPNQPQHF.

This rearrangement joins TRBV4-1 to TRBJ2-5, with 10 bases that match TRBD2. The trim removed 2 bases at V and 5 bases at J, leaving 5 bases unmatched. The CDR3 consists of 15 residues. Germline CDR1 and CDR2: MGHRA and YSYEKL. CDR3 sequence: CASSQLAGDWETQYF. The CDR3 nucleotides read TGCGCCAGCAGCCAACTAGCGGGAGATTGGGAGACCCAGTACTTC.

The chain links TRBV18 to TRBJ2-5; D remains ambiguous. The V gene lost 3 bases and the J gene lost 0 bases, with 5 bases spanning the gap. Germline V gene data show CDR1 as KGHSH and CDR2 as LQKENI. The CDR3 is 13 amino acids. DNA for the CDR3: TGTGCCAGCTCACCTTATTACCAAGAGACCCAGTACTTC. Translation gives CASSPYYQETQYF.

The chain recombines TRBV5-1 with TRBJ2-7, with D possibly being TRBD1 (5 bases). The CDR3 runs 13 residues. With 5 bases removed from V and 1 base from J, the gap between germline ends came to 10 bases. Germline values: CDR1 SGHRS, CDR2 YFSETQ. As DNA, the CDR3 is TGCGCCAGCAGTTCGGACACTTCCTACGAGCAGTACTTC. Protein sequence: CASSSDTSYEQYF.

The chain's CDR3 is CAWSGSRISATNEKLFF. CDR3 DNA sequence: TGTGCCTGGAGTGGAAGTAGGATATCTGCAACTAATGAAAAACTGTTTTTT. The chain carries TRBV30 and TRBJ1-4; D uncertain. The CDR3 loop spans 17 amino acids. The V gene lost 1 base and the J gene lost 0 bases, with 15 bases spanning the gap. Per the germline V gene, CDR1 is GTSNPN and CDR2 is SVGIG (reference sequence). Variable domain in full (rest from reference TRBV30 and TRBJ1-4): SQTIHQWPATLVQPVGSPLSLECTVEGTSNPNLYWYRQAAGRGLQLLFYSVGIGQISSEVPQNLSASRPQDRQFILSSKKLLLSDSGFYLCAWSGSRISATNEKLFFGSGTQLSVL.

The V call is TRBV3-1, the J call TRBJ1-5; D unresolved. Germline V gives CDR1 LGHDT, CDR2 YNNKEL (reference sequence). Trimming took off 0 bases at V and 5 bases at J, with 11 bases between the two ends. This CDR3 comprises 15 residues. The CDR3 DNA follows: TGTGCCAGCAGCCAAGATCCGGCAGAGTATCAGCCCCAGCATTTT. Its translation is CASSQDPAEYQPQHF.